Presented here are 4 T cell receptor beta chains from one specimen sequenced in a study of response to subunit inactivated influenza vaccine. TCRdb reprocessed the RT-PCR reads via MiXCR and lists one record per CDR3 protein. The sample includes around 520,000 distinct CDR3 sequences, roughly 27% of them seen just once. The sample was CD4+ T cells sorted from PBMCs, taken 4 to 6 days after vaccination. The origin of the receptors is a man in his fifties or sixties who received an inactivated influenza vaccine.

CDR3 sequence: CASSFKGFGTEAFF. CDR3 sequence (DNA): TGCGCCAGCAGCTTCAAGGGTTTTGGCACTGAAGCTTTCTTT. The genes are TRBV5-1 and TRBJ1-1; D remains unclear. Germline V gene lookup returns CDR1 SGHRS and CDR2 YFSETQ. This CDR3 is 14 amino acids long. The V end lost 2 bases, the J end lost 4 bases, and 12 bases lay between the germline ends.

This clonotype was counted between two and nine times. The rearrangement links TRBV2 to TRBJ1-5; D remains unclear. Trimming cost V 6 bases and J 3 bases, with 9 bases left between them. The germline V gene has CDR1 SNHLY and CDR2 FYNNEI. CDR3 size: 13 residues. The CDR3 here is CASRRLNNQPQHF. CDR3 bases: TGTGCCAGCAGGCGACTTAACAATCAGCCCCAGCATTTT. The whole variable domain, filled in from reference TRBV2 and TRBJ1-5, reads EPEVTQTPSHQVTQMGQEVILRCVPISNHLYFYWYRQILGQKVEFLVSFYNNEISEKSEIFDDQFSVERPDGSNFTLKIRSTKLEDSAMYFCASRRLNNQPQHFGDGTRLSIL.

In its sample, this clonotype was seen a few times. CDR3 bases: TGTGCCAGCAGCTTAGGCGGGGTCAGGGGGCACGAGACCCAGTACTTC. Translating it yields CASSLGGVRGHETQYF. This rearrangement joins TRBV7-9 to TRBJ2-5, with 8 positions matching TRBD1. Germline V gene data show CDR1 as SEHNR and CDR2 as FQNEAQ (reference sequence). The length of the CDR3 is 16 residues. V shed 1 base, J shed 5 bases, and the junction held 9 bases outside the gene matches.

Only a few counts were recorded for this clonotype. The rearrangement joins TRBV11-2 to TRBJ2-7; 11 bases match TRBD2. Trimming cost V 5 bases and J 4 bases; bases outside gene matches: 4. This CDR3 region has 14 residues. Germline V gene sequence: CDR1 SGHAT, CDR2 FQNNGV. The DNA of the CDR3 is TGTGCCAGCAGCCCGGGACTAGCGGTGTACGAGCAGTACTTC. Its translation is CASSPGLAVYEQYF.